These 22 T cell receptor beta chains were sequenced from one sample in a study of cytomegalovirus exposure and HLA in healthy donors. PCR involved 60 Vbeta and 13 Jbeta primers. The protocol was immunoSEQ multiplex PCR, while the TCRdb copy is restricted to in-frame clones and leaves out a portion. The table includes around 60,000 clones, approximately 71% detected once. Input material: PBMCs. These TCRs come from a man aged 50-59 years in good health and CMV-seropositive.

The chain employs TRBV9 and TRBJ2-7; 10 positions agree with TRBD2. The germline V gene encodes CDR1 SGDLS and CDR2 YYNGEE. The CDR3 extends over 16 amino acids. The V and J ends lost 2 bases and 5 bases, in that order; junction bases with no gene match: 10. This CDR3 is CASSVGSGGLFNEQYF. The DNA of the CDR3 is TGTGCCAGCAGCGTGGGTAGCGGGGGGCTTTTTAACGAGCAGTACTTC.

This clone was counted a few times. The sample contains more than one DNA sequence encoding this CDR3. The V call is TRBV6-4, the J call TRBJ1-1; D may be TRBD1 (5 bases). V was shortened by 5 bases and J by 4 bases, with 14 bases between the two germline ends. Germline CDR1 and CDR2: MRHNA and SNTAGT. CDR3 length: 14 residues. The CDR3 region has the DNA TGTGCCAGCAGTCACGGTGCGGGGGGCACTGAAGCTTTCTTT. This sequence encodes CASSHGAGGTEAFF.

This chain uses TRBV18 with TRBJ1-5; D is ambiguous. The germline CDR1 and CDR2 sequences are KGHSH and LQKENI. CDR3 size: 12 residues. Trimming took 0 bases from V and 7 from J, leaving 4 bases between them. The CDR3 DNA reads as TGTGCCAGCTCACCACCGGGCCAGCCCCAGCATTTT. Amino acid sequence: CASSPPGQPQHF.

The chain combines TRBV15 with TRBJ1-5, with TRBD1 matching over 10 bases. With 5 bases clipped from V and 1 base from J, the junction kept 8 bases outside the gene matches. Germline CDR1 LNHNV, CDR2 YYDKDF (reference sequence). The CDR3 spans 17 residues. CDR3 region: CATSGGTGVVSNQPQHF. Here the CDR3 DNA reads TGTGCCACCAGCGGCGGGACAGGGGTTGTAAGCAATCAGCCCCAGCATTTT.

This clone was counted between two and nine times. V gene TRBV5-4 combines with J gene TRBJ2-2, with TRBD1 matching 9 bases. The CDR3 contains 15 residues. Trimming removed 3 bases from V and 4 bases from J; junction bases left unmatched: 4. CDR1 is SGHNT, CDR2 YYREEE, per germline (reference sequence). The DNA of the CDR3 is TGTGCCAGCAGCTATGACAGGGGGGGCACCGGGGAGCTGTTTTTT. Protein: CASSYDRGGTGELFF.

This clone has just a few counts. The chain employs TRBV6-1 and TRBJ2-1; 10 bases are shared with TRBD1. Germline assignment: CDR1 MNHNS and CDR2 SASEGT. CDR3 size: 13 residues. The V segment lost 7 bases and the J segment 6 bases; nucleotides outside the gene matches: 3. The CDR3 here is CASMGDRGNEQFF. The CDR3 DNA follows: TGTGCCAGCATGGGGGACAGGGGCAATGAGCAGTTCTTC.

The genes are TRBV5-1 and TRBJ2-1; 10 bases map to TRBD1. CDR1 and CDR2 (germline): SGHRS, YFSETQ. CDR3 length: 14 residues. V was pared by 4 bases and J by 12 bases, with 10 bases of the junction left unmatched. The DNA for the CDR3 is TGCGCCAGCAGCGACCGGGACAGGGGAGGTGTGCAGTTCTTC. This encodes CASSDRDRGGVQFF.

The chain recombines TRBV7-9 with TRBJ2-5, with a tentative D call TRBD1 (6 bases). This CDR3 is 17 amino acids long. Germline-derived CDR1 and CDR2 are SEHNR and FQNEAQ (reference sequence). Trimming removed 0 bases from V and 4 bases from J, with 18 bases in between. As DNA, the CDR3 is TGTGCCAGCAGCTTAGCGCTTGGGCAGGGGCTGAGAGAGACCCAGTACTTC. It translates to CASSLALGQGLRETQYF.

This clone was picked up a small number of times. This sequence joins TRBV6-5 and TRBJ2-7; D is uncertain. The CDR3 sequence is 14 residues long. In germline, CDR1 is MNHEY, CDR2 SVGAGI. V was shortened by 0 bases and J by 0 bases, with 6 bases between the two germline ends. CDR3 bases: TGTGCCAGCAGTTACTCGGCCAGCTCCTACGAGCAGTACTTC. It translates to CASSYSASSYEQYF.

This chain links TRBV19 with TRBJ1-2; 8 bases match TRBD1. Germline lookup yields CDR1 LNHDA and CDR2 SQIVND (reference sequence). V lost 5 bases and J lost 5; bases outside the gene matches: 4. The CDR3 runs 13 residues. The CDR3 region is CASSVNRGYGYTF. The CDR3 DNA sequence: TGTGCCAGTAGTGTCAACAGGGGGTATGGCTACACCTTC.

The chain couples TRBV7-3 to TRBJ2-5; TRBD2 matches 8 bases. Germline V gene data show CDR1 as SGHTA and CDR2 as FQGTGA. V gave up 4 bases and J gave up 4 bases; unmatched junction bases: 8. The CDR3 contains 15 residues. For the CDR3, the DNA is TGTGCCAGCAGCTCCGTGGGACTAGGGGGAGAGACCCAGTACTTC. This encodes CASSSVGLGGETQYF.

The V and J genes are TRBV19 and TRBJ2-1, with TRBD1 identical over 7 bases. V was clipped by 6 bases and J by 5 bases; unmatched bases: 10. This CDR3 comprises 15 residues. Germline values: CDR1 LNHDA, CDR2 SQIVND (reference sequence). The CDR3 bases are TGTGCCAGTAGAAGACAGGGTTCTGCCCACAATGAGCAGTTCTTC. It yields the protein CASRRQGSAHNEQFF.

The chain carries TRBV7-8 and TRBJ1-1; 8 bases match TRBD1. Per the germline V gene, CDR1 is SGHVS and CDR2 is FQNEAQ. The CDR3 covers 18 residues. J gave up 6 bases and V 5 bases, and 20 bases lay outside the gene matches. The DNA of the CDR3 is TGTGCCAGCAGCCCGCCTTTAAGGTTGCGACAGGGGTTATCTGAAGCTTTCTTT. Its protein is CASSPPLRLRQGLSEAFF.

This sequence joins TRBV30 and TRBJ2-1; 12 bases agree with TRBD2. The germline gives CDR1 GTSNPN, CDR2 SVGIG (reference sequence). This CDR3 contains 21 residues. The V and J ends lost 3 bases and 0 bases, in that order; junction bases with no gene match: 18. The CDR3 reads CAWREETSGSSFRGSYNEQFF. The CDR3 nucleotides are TGTGCCTGGAGAGAAGAGACTAGCGGGAGTTCATTTCGGGGCTCCTACAATGAGCAGTTCTTC.

This clone has more than one count but fewer than ten. The chain combines TRBV6-5 with TRBJ2-7; the D is unclear. Germline V gene lookup returns CDR1 MNHEY and CDR2 SVGAGI. The CDR3 runs 14 residues. Trimming shortened V by 6 bases and J by 4 bases, and 16 bases separated the two germline ends. CDR3 protein: CASRSPQSSYEQYF. CDR3 DNA sequence: TGTGCCAGCAGGTCGCCACAATCTTCGTACGAGCAGTACTTC.

V usage is TRBV7-9 and J usage is TRBJ1-1, with D possibly being TRBD1 (6 bases). V lost 5 bases and J 4 bases, leaving 20 bases between the germline ends. Germline V gene sequence: CDR1 SEHNR, CDR2 FQNEAQ (reference sequence). CDR3 size: 16 residues. DNA for the CDR3: TGTGCCAGCAGCCCACAGGGTCCCCAGGTGGGCACTGAAGCTTTCTTT. Translating it yields CASSPQGPQVGTEAFF.

V and J are TRBV30 and TRBJ1-3; possible D gene TRBD1, 5 bases. CDR3 size: 17 residues. V was pared by 5 bases and J by 6 bases, with 26 bases between. Germline V gene lookup returns CDR1 GTSNPN and CDR2 SVGIG (reference sequence). The DNA for the CDR3 is TGTGCCTGGTCCAGGGATTCCGGCCTGGCACGACCAAACACCATATATTTT. Translating it yields CAWSRDSGLARPNTIYF.

The J gene is TRBJ2-1, the V gene TRBV5-6, with D possibly TRBD1 on 6 matching bases. With 0 bases removed from V and 4 bases from J, the gap between germline ends came to 17 bases. The germline V gene has CDR1 SGHDT and CDR2 YYEEEE. The CDR3 contains 17 residues. The CDR3 DNA is TGTGCCAGCAGCTTGGAGACAGGAGGAGGAGGTTACAATGAGCAGTTCTTC. Protein: CASSLETGGGGYNEQFF. The entire variable domain, with the rest obtained from reference TRBV5-6 and TRBJ2-1, is as follows: DAGVTQSPTHLIKTRGQQVTLRCSPKSGHDTVSWYQQALGQGPQFIFQYYEEEERQRGNFPDRFSGHQFPNYSSELNVNALLLGDSALYLCASSLETGGGGYNEQFFGPGTRLTVL.

The V gene is TRBV7-8, the J gene TRBJ2-7; D perhaps matches TRBD2 (5 bases). The V gene's germline CDR1 is SGHVS and CDR2 FQNEAQ. V dropped 0 bases and J dropped 5 bases, with 8 bases sitting between them. The CDR3 is 13 residues long. CDR3 nucleotides: TGTGCCAGCAGCTTAGCTACTAGACACGAGCAGTACTTC. It codes for CASSLATRHEQYF. Variable domain in full (rest from reference TRBV7-8 and TRBJ2-7): GAGVSQSPRYKVAKRGQDVALRCDPISGHVSLFWYQQALGQGPEFLTYFQNEAQLDKSGLPSDRFFAERPEGSVSTLKIQRTQQEDSAVYLCASSLATRHEQYFGPGTRLTVT.

The chain joins TRBV4-3 to TRBJ2-2; 9 positions match TRBD2. J lost 2 bases, V lost 2 bases, and 3 bases had no gene match. This CDR3 is 16 amino acids long. Germline CDR1 is LGHNA and CDR2 is YSLEER. The CDR3 DNA reads TGCGCCAGCAGCCAATATAGCGGGAGCAACACCGGGGAGCTGTTTTTT. Amino acid sequence: CASSQYSGSNTGELFF.

This clone came up once. The chain has TRBV28 and TRBJ2-7, with 13 positions matching TRBD2. V lost 5 bases and J lost 2; bases outside the gene matches: 12. Germline CDR1 reads MDHEN; CDR2 reads SYDVKM. This CDR3 is 18 amino acids long. The DNA for the CDR3 is TGTGCCAGCAGTCGCGGACTAGCGGGAGACGCCCATCCCTACGAGCAGTACTTC. It translates to CASSRGLAGDAHPYEQYF. Supplemented by reference TRBV28 and TRBJ2-7, the full variable domain reads DVKVTQSSRYLVKRTGEKVFLECVQDMDHENMFWYRQDPGLGLRLIYFSYDVKMKEKGDIPEGYSVSREKKERFSLILESASTNQTSMYLCASSRGLAGDAHPYEQYFGPGTRLTVT.

This clone was recorded once. This chain uses TRBV7-9 with TRBJ2-2; D not resolved. This CDR3 is built from 13 residues. The germline V gene encodes CDR1 SEHNR and CDR2 FQNEAQ (reference sequence). The V end was cut by 5 bases, the J end by 5 bases, with 9 bases between. This CDR3 reads CASSPSTTGELFF. In DNA form, the CDR3 reads TGTGCCAGCAGCCCGTCGACTACCGGGGAGCTGTTTTTT.